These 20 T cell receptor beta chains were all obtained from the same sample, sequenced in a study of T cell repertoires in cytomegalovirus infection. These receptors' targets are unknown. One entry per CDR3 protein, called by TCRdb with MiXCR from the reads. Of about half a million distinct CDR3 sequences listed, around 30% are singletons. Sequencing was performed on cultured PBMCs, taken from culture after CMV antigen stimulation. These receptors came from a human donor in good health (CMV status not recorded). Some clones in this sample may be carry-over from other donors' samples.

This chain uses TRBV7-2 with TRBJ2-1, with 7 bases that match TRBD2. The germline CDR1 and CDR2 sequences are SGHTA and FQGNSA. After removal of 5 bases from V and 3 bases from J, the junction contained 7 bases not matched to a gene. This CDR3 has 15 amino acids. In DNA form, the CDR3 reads TGTGCCAGCAGCCCACTAGCGTTATTCTACAATGAGCAGTTCTTC. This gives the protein CASSPLALFYNEQFF. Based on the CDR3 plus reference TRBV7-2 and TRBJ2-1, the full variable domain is GAGVSQSPSNKVTEKGKDVELRCDPISGHTALYWYRQSLGQGLEFLIYFQGNSAPDKSGLPSDRFSAERTGGSVSTLTIQRTQQEDSAVYLCASSPLALFYNEQFFGPGTRLTVL.

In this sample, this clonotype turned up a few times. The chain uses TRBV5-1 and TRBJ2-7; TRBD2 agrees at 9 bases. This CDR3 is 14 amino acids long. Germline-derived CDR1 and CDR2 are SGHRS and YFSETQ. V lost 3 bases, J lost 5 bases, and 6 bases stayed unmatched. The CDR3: CASSSGTSWNEQYF. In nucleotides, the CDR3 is TGCGCCAGCAGCTCCGGGACTAGCTGGAACGAGCAGTACTTC.

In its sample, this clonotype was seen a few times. The CDR3, as DNA: TGTGCCAGCAGACCTCGGGACGGTCAAGCTTTCTTT. Protein product: CASRPRDGQAFF. The rearrangement joins TRBV27 to TRBJ1-1; D is possibly TRBD1 (5 bases). Trimming took 6 bases from V and 9 from J, leaving 14 bases between them. The CDR3 runs to 12 residues. The germline gives CDR1 MNHEY, CDR2 SMNVEV (reference sequence).

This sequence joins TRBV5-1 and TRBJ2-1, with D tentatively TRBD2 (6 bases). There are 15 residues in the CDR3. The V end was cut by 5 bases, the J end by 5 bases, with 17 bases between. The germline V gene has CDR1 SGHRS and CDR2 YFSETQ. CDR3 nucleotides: TGCGCCAGCAGACTTCCGGGAGCCACCAACAATGAGCAGTTCTTC. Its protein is CASRLPGATNNEQFF.

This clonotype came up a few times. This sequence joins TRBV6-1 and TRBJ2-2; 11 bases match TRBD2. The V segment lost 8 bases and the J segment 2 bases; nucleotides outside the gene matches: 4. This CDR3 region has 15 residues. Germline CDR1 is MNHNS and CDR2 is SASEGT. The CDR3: CASQLAGENTGELFF. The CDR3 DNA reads TGTGCCAGCCAACTAGCGGGAGAAAACACCGGGGAGCTGTTTTTT.

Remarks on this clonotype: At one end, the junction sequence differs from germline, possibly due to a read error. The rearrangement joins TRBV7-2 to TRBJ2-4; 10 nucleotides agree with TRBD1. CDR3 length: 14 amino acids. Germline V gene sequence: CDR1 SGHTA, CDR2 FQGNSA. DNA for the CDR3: TGTGCCAGCAGCCAACGACAGGGGGCTAACACTCAGTACTTC. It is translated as CASSQRQGANTQYF.

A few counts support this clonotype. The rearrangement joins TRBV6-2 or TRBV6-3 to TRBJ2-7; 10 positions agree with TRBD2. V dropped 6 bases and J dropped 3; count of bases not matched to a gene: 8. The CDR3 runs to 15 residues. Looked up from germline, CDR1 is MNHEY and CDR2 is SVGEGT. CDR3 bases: TGTGCCAGCAGACCTAGCGGGAGTGGGGGCTACGAGCAGTACGTC. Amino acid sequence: CASRPSGSGGYEQYV.

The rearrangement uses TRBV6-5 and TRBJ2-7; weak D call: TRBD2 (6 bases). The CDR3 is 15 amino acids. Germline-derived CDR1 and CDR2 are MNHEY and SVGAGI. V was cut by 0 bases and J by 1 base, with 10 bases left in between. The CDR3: CASSYSSGVSYEQYF. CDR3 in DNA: TGTGCCAGCAGTTACTCTAGCGGAGTGTCCTACGAGCAGTACTTC.

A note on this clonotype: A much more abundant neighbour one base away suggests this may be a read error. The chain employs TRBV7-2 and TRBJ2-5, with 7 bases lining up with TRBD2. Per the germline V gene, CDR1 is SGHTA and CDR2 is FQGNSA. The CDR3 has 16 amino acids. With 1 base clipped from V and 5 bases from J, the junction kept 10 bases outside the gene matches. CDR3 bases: TGTGCCAGCAGCTTAGTTGGGGCGGGAGTGGGGGAGACCCAGTACTTC. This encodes CASSLVGAGVGETQYF.

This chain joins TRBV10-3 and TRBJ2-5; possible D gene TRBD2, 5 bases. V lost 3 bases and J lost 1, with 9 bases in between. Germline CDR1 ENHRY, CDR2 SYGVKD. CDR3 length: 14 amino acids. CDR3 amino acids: CAISDSGGQETQYF. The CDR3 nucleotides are TGTGCCATCAGTGACAGCGGAGGCCAAGAGACCCAGTACTTC.

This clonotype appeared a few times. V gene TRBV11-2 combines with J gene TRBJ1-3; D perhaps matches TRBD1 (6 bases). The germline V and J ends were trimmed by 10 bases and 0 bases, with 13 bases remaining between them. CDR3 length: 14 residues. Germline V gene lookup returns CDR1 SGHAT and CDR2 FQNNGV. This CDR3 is CATEQGSSGNTIYF. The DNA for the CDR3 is TGTGCCACAGAACAGGGAAGCTCTGGAAACACCATATATTTT.

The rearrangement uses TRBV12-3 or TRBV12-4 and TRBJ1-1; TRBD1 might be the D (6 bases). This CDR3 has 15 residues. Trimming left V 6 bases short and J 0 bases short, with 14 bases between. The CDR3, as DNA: TGTGCCAGCAGCCCAAGGGGGGGCATGAACACTGAAGCTTTCTTT. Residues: CASSPRGGMNTEAFF.

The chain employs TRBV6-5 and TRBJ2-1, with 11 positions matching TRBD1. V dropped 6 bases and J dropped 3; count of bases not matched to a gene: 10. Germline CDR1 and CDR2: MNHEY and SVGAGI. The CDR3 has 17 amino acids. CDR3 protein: CASSSGQGVLRYNEQFF. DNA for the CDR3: TGTGCCAGCAGCTCGGGACAGGGGGTTCTTCGCTACAATGAGCAGTTCTTC.

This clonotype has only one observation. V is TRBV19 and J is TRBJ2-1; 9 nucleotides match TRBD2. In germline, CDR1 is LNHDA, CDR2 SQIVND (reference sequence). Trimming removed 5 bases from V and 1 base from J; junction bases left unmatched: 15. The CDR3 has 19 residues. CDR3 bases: TGTGCCAGTAGTCTCTGGGCGCGGGAGGGCCCGGGGTCCTACAATGAGCAGTTCTTC. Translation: CASSLWAREGPGSYNEQFF.

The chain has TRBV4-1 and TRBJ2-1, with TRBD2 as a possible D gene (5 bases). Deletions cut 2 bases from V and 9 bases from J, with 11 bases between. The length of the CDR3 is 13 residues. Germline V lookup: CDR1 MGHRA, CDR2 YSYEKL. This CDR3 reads CASSQMPSGEQFF. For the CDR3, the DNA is TGCGCCAGCAGCCAAATGCCGAGCGGTGAGCAGTTCTTC.

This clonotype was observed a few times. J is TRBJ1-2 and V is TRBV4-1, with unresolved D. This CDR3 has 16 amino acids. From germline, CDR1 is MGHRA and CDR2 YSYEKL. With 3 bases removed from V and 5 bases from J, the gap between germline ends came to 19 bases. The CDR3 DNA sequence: TGCGCCAGCAGCCAGCCGCCCGGTCTCGGGCGGTATGGCTACACCTTC. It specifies CASSQPPGLGRYGYTF.

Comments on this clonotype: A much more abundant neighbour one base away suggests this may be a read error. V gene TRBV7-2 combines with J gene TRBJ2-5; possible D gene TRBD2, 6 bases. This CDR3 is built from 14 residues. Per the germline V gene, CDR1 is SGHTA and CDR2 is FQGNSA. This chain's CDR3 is CASSLAQPRGTQHF. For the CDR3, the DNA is TGTGCCAGCAGCTTAGCGCAACCCCGGGGGACCCAGCACTTC.

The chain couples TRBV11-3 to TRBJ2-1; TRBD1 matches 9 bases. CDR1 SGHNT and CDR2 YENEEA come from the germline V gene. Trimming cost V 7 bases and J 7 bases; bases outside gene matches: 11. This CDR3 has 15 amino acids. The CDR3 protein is CASTAGTGRWNEQFF. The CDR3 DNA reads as TGTGCCAGCACCGCCGGGACAGGGAGGTGGAATGAGCAGTTCTTC.

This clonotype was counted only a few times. The CDR3 sequence is CASSSSGRFGYTF. For the CDR3, the DNA is TGTGCCAGCAGCTCGTCAGGAAGATTTGGCTACACCTTC. This rearrangement joins TRBV5-6 to TRBJ1-2; the D is unclear. The CDR3 is made up of 13 amino acids. Trimming left V 3 bases short and J 7 bases short, with 13 bases between. CDR1 and CDR2 (germline): SGHDT, YYEEEE. Filled out from reference TRBV5-6 and TRBJ1-2, the complete variable domain reads DAGVTQSPTHLIKTRGQQVTLRCSPKSGHDTVSWYQQALGQGPQFIFQYYEEEERQRGNFPDRFSGHQFPNYSSELNVNALLLGDSALYLCASSSSGRFGYTFGSGTRLTVV.

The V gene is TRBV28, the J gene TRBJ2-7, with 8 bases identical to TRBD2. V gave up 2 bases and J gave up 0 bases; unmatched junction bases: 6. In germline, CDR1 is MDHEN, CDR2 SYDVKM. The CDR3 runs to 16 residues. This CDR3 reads CASSLVSSGLSYEQYF. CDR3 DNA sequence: TGTGCCAGCAGTTTAGTTTCTAGCGGGCTCTCCTACGAGCAGTACTTC.